These 16 T cell receptor beta chains share one sample of origin, sequenced in a study of shared T cell receptors in the human thymus. Profiled with immunoSEQ multiplex PCR; TCRdb holds only in-frame clones, not every one. The sample lists around 340,000 clones, over 90% occurring once. Sequencing input: thymocytes. The receptors shown here come from a human donor.

The chain employs TRBV27 and TRBJ2-5, with 10 positions matching TRBD2. J lost 5 bases, V lost 5 bases, and 26 bases had no gene match. The CDR3 is made up of 21 amino acids. The germline V gene encodes CDR1 MNHEY and CDR2 SMNVEV (reference sequence). The CDR3 DNA is TGTGCCAGCAGTGGAGCGCGAGGGGGAGGACTAGCGGATGCAGGGGTTGAGACCCAGTACTTC. Protein sequence: CASSGARGGGLADAGVETQYF.

The CDR3 is CASSLSSGGYEQYF. The CDR3, as DNA: TGTGCCAGCAGCCTCTCGTCAGGGGGGTACGAGCAGTACTTC. The chain joins TRBV9 to TRBJ2-7; D perhaps matches TRBD1 (7 bases). V shed 4 bases and J shed 4 bases, with 15 bases lying between them. This CDR3 has 14 amino acids. Germline V gene sequence: CDR1 SGDLS, CDR2 YYNGEE.

V usage is TRBV7-6 and J usage is TRBJ1-2, with TRBD1 matching 9 bases. The CDR3 length is 15 residues. Germline lookup yields CDR1 SGHVS and CDR2 FNYEAQ. J lost 6 bases, V lost 5 bases, and 10 bases had no gene match. Written as DNA, the CDR3 is TGTGCCAGCAGCGCGGGACAGGGTAGTAGGAATGGCTACACCTTC. Encoded protein: CASSAGQGSRNGYTF.

This chain links TRBV4-1 with TRBJ2-1; TRBD2 matches at 11 bases. The germline V gene has CDR1 MGHRA and CDR2 YSYEKL. With V trimmed by 2 bases and J by 5 bases, 14 bases remained unmatched. This CDR3 region has 19 residues. CDR3: CASSQFIPLAGVINNEQFF. The CDR3 DNA follows: TGCGCCAGCAGCCAATTCATCCCACTAGCGGGAGTGATAAACAATGAGCAGTTCTTC.

The chain has TRBV2 and TRBJ2-5; TRBD2 is a possible D gene (6 bases). V was pared by 5 bases and J by 4 bases, with 29 bases between. The CDR3 runs to 19 residues. Germline lookup yields CDR1 SNHLY and CDR2 FYNNEI. The CDR3 sequence is CASSFSQRRAGEIRETQYF. DNA of the CDR3: TGTGCCAGCAGTTTTTCACAGCGGAGGGCAGGAGAGATTCGAGAGACCCAGTACTTC.

This clone was found a few times. This chain connects TRBV18 to TRBJ2-2; D gene ambiguous. Germline V gives CDR1 KGHSH, CDR2 LQKENI. Trimming took off 0 bases at V and 0 bases at J, with 8 bases between the two ends. There are 16 residues in the CDR3. In DNA form, the CDR3 reads TGTGCCAGCTCACCACCGGGTATTACGAACACCGGGGAGCTGTTTTTT. Translation gives CASSPPGITNTGELFF.

The rearrangement joins TRBV30 to TRBJ1-1; perhaps TRBD1 as D (5 bases). Trimming stripped 5 bases from V and 8 bases from J, with 12 bases between. The CDR3 is 11 residues long. Germline V gene sequence: CDR1 GTSNPN, CDR2 SVGIG (reference sequence). CDR3 sequence (DNA): TGTGCCTGGGGGTTGGGGGGAGAAGCTTTCTTT. Amino acids: CAWGLGGEAFF.

This clone appeared a single time. The genes are TRBV5-1 and TRBJ2-4, with a tentative D call TRBD2 (6 bases). The CDR3 totals 14 residues. Germline V gives CDR1 SGHRS, CDR2 YFSETQ. V was trimmed by 5 bases and J by 1 base, leaving 10 bases between them. CDR3 sequence: CASRVGGAKNIQYF. CDR3 nucleotides: TGCGCCAGCAGAGTTGGGGGGGCCAAAAACATTCAGTACTTC.

The rearrangement uses TRBV11-2 and TRBJ1-2; possible D gene TRBD1, 6 bases. Trimming pared 4 bases from V and 4 bases from J, leaving 16 bases between. The CDR3 loop spans 15 amino acids. Germline CDR1 reads SGHAT; CDR2 reads FQNNGV. CDR3 sequence reads: CASSSPSTGFYGYTF. The DNA for the CDR3 is TGTGCCAGCAGCTCCCCGTCGACAGGATTCTATGGCTACACCTTC.

This rearrangement joins TRBV5-6 to TRBJ1-1; TRBD1 aligns across 8 bases. The trim removed 3 bases at V and 3 bases at J, leaving 7 bases unmatched. The CDR3 is 15 residues long. Germline values: CDR1 SGHDT, CDR2 YYEEEE. In DNA form, the CDR3 reads TGTGCCAGCAGCTCCCGGACAGGGCGATACACTGAAGCTTTCTTT. This codes for CASSSRTGRYTEAFF.

This clone has just a few counts. This sequence joins TRBV6-4 and TRBJ1-2; TRBD1 is a possible D gene (5 bases). The length of the CDR3 is 13 residues. Trimming removed 4 bases from V and 5 bases from J, with 11 bases in between. Germline CDR1 MRHNA, CDR2 SNTAGT. The CDR3 DNA reads TGTGCCAGCAGTGGTAATCGGGGGTATGGCTACACCTTC. Translated, it gives CASSGNRGYGYTF.

The V and J genes are TRBV6-5 and TRBJ2-7; 8 bases are a match to TRBD2. Germline V gives CDR1 MNHEY, CDR2 SVGAGI. V shed 4 bases, J shed 5 bases, and the junction held 10 bases outside the gene matches. The CDR3 extends over 15 amino acids. DNA of the CDR3: TGTGCCAGCAGTTCCGCAGCGGGAGTTAGTCACGAGCAGTACTTC. It yields the protein CASSSAAGVSHEQYF.

The chain carries TRBV27 and TRBJ2-7, with D hard to call. The CDR3 has 12 amino acids. V lost 8 bases, J lost 2 bases, and 10 bases lay in between. CDR1 and CDR2 (germline): MNHEY, SMNVEV (reference sequence). CDR3 sequence: CASSNTPYEQYF. In nucleotides, the CDR3 is TGTGCCAGCTCTAATACCCCCTACGAGCAGTACTTC.

The chain joins TRBV6-5 to TRBJ2-7, with TRBD2 identical over 14 bases. This CDR3 comprises 16 residues. Germline V gene data show CDR1 as MNHEY and CDR2 as SVGAGI. The ends lost 1 base at V and 6 bases at J; junction bases unmatched: 5. CDR3 protein: CASSYLGLAGEGEQYF. The DNA of the CDR3 is TGTGCCAGCAGTTACTTGGGACTAGCGGGAGAGGGCGAGCAGTACTTC.

This chain uses TRBV5-1 with TRBJ2-1, with 8 positions matching TRBD1. This CDR3 comprises 18 residues. Germline lookup yields CDR1 SGHRS and CDR2 YFSETQ. V lost 2 bases and J lost 0; bases outside the gene matches: 10. The DNA of the CDR3 is TGCGCCAGCAGCTTCGAGACAGGGGCGGGAAGCTCCTACAATGAGCAGTTCTTC. This sequence encodes CASSFETGAGSSYNEQFF.

V and J are TRBV4-2 and TRBJ2-3; tentatively, D is TRBD2 (6 bases). The CDR3 loop spans 16 amino acids. Germline loops: CDR1 LGHNA, CDR2 YNFKEQ. V was trimmed by 0 bases and J by 2 bases, leaving 12 bases between them. CDR3 in amino acids: CASSQDGTGSTDTQYF. CDR3 DNA sequence: TGTGCCAGCAGCCAAGATGGGACTGGATCCACAGATACGCAGTATTTT.